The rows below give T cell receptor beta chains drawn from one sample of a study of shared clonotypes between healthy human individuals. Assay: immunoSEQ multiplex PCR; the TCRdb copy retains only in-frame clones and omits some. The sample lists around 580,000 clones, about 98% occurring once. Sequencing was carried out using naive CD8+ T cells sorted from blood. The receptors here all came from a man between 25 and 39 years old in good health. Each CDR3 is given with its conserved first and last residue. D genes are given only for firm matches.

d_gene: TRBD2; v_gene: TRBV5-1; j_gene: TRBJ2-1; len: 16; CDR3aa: CASSPILAHSYNEQFF
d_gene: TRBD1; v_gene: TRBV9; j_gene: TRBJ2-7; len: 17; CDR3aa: CASSVGAETGFWGEQYF
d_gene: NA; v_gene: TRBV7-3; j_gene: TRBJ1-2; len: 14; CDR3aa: CASSLEDRNYGYTF
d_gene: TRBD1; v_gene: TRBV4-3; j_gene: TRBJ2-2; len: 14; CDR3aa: CASSHATGTGELFF
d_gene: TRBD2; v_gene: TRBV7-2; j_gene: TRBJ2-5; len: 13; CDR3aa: CASRFSGIETQYF
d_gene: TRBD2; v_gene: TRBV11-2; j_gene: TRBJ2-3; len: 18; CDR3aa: CASSLGHTSGASTDTQYF
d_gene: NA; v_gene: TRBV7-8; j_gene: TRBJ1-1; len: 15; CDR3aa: CASSLAEEEGSEAFF
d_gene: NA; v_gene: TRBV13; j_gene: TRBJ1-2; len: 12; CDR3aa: CASSLGLGGYTF
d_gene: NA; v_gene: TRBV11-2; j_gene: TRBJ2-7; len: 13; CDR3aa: CASSLSRTYEQYF
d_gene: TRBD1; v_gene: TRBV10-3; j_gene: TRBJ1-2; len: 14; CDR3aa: CAISETGDNYGYTF
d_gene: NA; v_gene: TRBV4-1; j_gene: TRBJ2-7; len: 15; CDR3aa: CASSQGPGLNYEQYF
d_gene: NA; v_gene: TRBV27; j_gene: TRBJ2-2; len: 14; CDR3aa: CASRQRSYAGELFF
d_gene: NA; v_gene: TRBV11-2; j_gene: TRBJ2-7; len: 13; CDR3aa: CASSLGGGYEQYF
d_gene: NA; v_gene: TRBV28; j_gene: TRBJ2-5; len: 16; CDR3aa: CASSLTGTAYQETQYF
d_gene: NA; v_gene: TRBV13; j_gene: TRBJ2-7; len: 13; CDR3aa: CASSLGQAGEQYF
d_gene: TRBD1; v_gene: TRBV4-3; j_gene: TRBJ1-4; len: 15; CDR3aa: CASSQATGGNEKLFF
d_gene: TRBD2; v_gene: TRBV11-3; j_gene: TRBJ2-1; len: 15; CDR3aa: CASSPSGLADNEQFF
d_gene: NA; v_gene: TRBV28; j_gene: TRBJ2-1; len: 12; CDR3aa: CASSYFDREQFF
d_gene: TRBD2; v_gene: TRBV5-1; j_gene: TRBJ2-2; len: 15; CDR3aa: CASSTWTSETGELFF
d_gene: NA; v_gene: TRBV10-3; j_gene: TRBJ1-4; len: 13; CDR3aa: CAITQGRGEKLFF
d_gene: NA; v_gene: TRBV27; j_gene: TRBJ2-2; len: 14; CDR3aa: CASSPIPPSGELFF
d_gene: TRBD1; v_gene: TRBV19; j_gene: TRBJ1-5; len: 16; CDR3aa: CASRKPGQGSNQPQHF
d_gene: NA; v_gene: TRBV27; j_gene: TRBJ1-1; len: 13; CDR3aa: CASRKAGYTEAFF
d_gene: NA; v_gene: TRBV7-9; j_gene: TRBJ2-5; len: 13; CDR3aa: CASSLSGEETQYF
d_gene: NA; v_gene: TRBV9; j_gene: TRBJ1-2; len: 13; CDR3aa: CASSVGGNYGYTF
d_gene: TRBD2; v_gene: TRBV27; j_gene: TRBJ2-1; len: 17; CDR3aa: CASSPSRWTSSFNEQFF
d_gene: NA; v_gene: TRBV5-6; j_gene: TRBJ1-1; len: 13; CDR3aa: CASKDQDRYEAFF
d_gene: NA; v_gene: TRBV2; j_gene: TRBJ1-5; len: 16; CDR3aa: CASSEAGTSLNQPQHF
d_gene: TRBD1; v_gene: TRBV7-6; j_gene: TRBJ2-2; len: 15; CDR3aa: CASSSRDRGWVELFF
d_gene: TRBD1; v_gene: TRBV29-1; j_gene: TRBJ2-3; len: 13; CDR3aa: CSVLTGGTDTQYF
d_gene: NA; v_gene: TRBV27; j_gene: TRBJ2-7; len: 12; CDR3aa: CASSLGGYEQYF
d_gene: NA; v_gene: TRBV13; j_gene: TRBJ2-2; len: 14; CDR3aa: CASKEQLNTGELFF
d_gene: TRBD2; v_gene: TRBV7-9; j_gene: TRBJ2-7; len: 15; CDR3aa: CASSPGGRYPYEQYF
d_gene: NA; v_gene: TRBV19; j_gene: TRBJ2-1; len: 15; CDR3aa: CASSIVAERYNEQFF
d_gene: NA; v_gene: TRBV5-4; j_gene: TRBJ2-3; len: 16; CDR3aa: CASSLTGWWSTDTQYF
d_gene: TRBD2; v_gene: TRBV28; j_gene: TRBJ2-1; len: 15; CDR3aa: CASSKGLAVYNEQFF
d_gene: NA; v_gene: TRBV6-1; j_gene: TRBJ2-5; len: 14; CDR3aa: CASRGRLSLETQYF
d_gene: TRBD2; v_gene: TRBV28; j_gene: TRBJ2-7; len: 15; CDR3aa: CASTLKREGLSEQYF
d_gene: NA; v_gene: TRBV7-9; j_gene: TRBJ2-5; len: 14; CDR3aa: CASSLSAGEETQYF
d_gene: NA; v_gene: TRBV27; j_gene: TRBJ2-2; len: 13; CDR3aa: CASSLLTTGELFF
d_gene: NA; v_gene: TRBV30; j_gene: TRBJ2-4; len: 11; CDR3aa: CAWSVGNIQYF
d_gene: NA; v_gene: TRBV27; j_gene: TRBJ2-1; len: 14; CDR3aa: CASSSGLQYNEQFF
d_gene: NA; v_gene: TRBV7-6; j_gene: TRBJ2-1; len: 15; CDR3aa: CASSFRGLGYNEQFF
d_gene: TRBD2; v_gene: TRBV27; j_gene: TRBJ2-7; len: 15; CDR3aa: CASSSSTSGNYEQYF
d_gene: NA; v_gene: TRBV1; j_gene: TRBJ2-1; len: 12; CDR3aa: CTSSPYGNEQFF
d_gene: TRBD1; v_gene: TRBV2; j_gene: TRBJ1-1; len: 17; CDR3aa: CASRRQGTLTMNTEAFF
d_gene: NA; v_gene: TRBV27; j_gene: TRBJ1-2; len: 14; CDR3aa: CASSSPGPGVGYTF
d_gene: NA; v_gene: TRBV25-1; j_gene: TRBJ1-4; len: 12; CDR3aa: CASSYLGEKLFF
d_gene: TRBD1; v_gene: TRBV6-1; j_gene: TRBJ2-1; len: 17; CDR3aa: CASSDTMGQGVFNEQFF
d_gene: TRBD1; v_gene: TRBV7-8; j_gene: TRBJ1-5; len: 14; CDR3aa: CASSAPGGRQPQHF
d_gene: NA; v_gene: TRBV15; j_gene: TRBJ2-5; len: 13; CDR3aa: CATSGWTEETQYF
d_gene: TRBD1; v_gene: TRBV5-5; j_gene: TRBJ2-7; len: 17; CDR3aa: CASSDRDSPQFYYEQYF
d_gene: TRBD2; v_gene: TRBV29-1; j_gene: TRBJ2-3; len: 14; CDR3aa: CSVERGGSTDTQYF